The 25 T cell receptor beta chains given below trace back to one sample, sequenced in a study of cytomegalovirus exposure and HLA in healthy donors. Researchers ran the PCR with 60 Vbeta and 13 Jbeta primers. The protocol was immunoSEQ multiplex PCR, while the TCRdb copy is restricted to in-frame clones and leaves out a portion. The repertoire holds about 160,000 clones, roughly 65% seen once, with 4.7% in the top ten. The sample was PBMCs. The receptor set was obtained from a young man in good health and CMV-seropositive.

The V gene is TRBV28, the J gene TRBJ1-4; 9 nucleotides match TRBD1. V shed 4 bases and J 8 bases; nucleotides not matched to a gene: 11. The V gene's germline CDR1 is MDHEN and CDR2 SYDVKM. The CDR3 runs to 16 residues. The CDR3 DNA follows: TGTGCCAGCAGTTCCTCCTTCGACAGGGGGTACGAAAAACTGTTTTTT. Its translation: CASSSSFDRGYEKLFF. Full variable domain (missing parts from reference TRBV28 and TRBJ1-4): DVKVTQSSRYLVKRTGEKVFLECVQDMDHENMFWYRQDPGLGLRLIYFSYDVKMKEKGDIPEGYSVSREKKERFSLILESASTNQTSMYLCASSSSFDRGYEKLFFGSGTQLSVL.

The chain is built from TRBV5-4 and TRBJ2-5; 10 nucleotides match TRBD1. The germline V gene has CDR1 SGHNT and CDR2 YYREEE (reference sequence). The CDR3 length is 16 residues. V lost 4 bases to trimming and J lost 4 bases; unmatched junction nucleotides: 10. CDR3 bases: TGTGCCAGCAGCATACCGACAGGGGGCAGGTCAGAGACCCAGTACTTC. This codes for CASSIPTGGRSETQYF.

This clone showed up just once. The chain recombines TRBV7-6 with TRBJ2-1; 9 nucleotides agree with TRBD2. There are 16 residues in the CDR3. Losses at the gene ends were 0 bases for V and 0 bases for J; bases not matched to a gene: 0. Germline V gene data show CDR1 as SGHVS and CDR2 as FNYEAQ. Written as DNA, the CDR3 is TGTGCCAGCAGCTTAGCACTAGCGGGCTCCTACAATGAGCAGTTCTTC. Residues: CASSLALAGSYNEQFF.

The V call is TRBV27, the J call TRBJ2-1; D is undetermined. Germline loops: CDR1 MNHEY, CDR2 SMNVEV (reference sequence). The V end was cut by 2 bases, the J end by 0 bases, with 2 bases between. This CDR3 is 13 amino acids long. The CDR3 DNA sequence: TGTGCCAGCAGTTTACGCTCCTACAATGAGCAGTTCTTC. It translates to CASSLRSYNEQFF.

This chain connects TRBV4-1 to TRBJ2-5, with D perhaps matching TRBD1 (6 bases). The CDR3 covers 15 residues. Germline assignment: CDR1 MGHRA and CDR2 YSYEKL. Trimming removed 4 bases from V and 5 bases from J, with 17 bases in between. Here the CDR3 reads CASSLQGRAFETQYF. CDR3 nucleotides: TGCGCCAGCAGCCTTCAGGGGCGTGCGTTCGAGACCCAGTACTTC.

V is TRBV9 and J is TRBJ1-4; 9 bases line up with TRBD1. The V segment lost 0 bases and the J segment 8 bases; nucleotides outside the gene matches: 5. Germline CDR1 is SGDLS and CDR2 is YYNGEE. The CDR3 totals 15 residues. CDR3 in amino acids: CASSVAQGAGEKLFF. The CDR3 DNA follows: TGTGCCAGCAGCGTAGCACAGGGGGCTGGAGAAAAACTGTTTTTT.

The rearrangement uses TRBV4-1 and TRBJ2-5, with a possible D match to TRBD1 (5 bases). The CDR3 runs 13 residues. Germline V gene data show CDR1 as MGHRA and CDR2 as YSYEKL. Trimming took off 6 bases at V and 1 base at J, with 9 bases between the two ends. DNA of the CDR3: TGCGCCAGCAGACCTCAGGGCCAAGAGACCCAGTACTTC. Its translation is CASRPQGQETQYF.

The chain recombines TRBV7-6 with TRBJ1-5; 7 bases map to TRBD1. Germline CDR1 and CDR2: SGHVS and FNYEAQ. The ends lost 1 base at V and 4 bases at J; junction bases unmatched: 13. The CDR3 loop spans 18 amino acids. The CDR3 spells CASSLDIGTVGWNQPQHF. The CDR3 nucleotides are TGTGCCAGCAGCTTAGATATAGGGACAGTCGGATGGAATCAGCCCCAGCATTTT.

This clone was found a few times. V and J are TRBV5-1 and TRBJ1-2; TRBD1 aligns across 7 bases. CDR3 length: 13 residues. V lost 4 bases to trimming and J lost 8 bases; unmatched junction nucleotides: 8. Germline V lookup: CDR1 SGHRS, CDR2 YFSETQ. CDR3 sequence reads: CASSRTGDGGYTF. Written as DNA, the CDR3 is TGCGCCAGCAGCCGTACAGGGGACGGGGGCTACACCTTC.

The chain uses TRBV6-1 and TRBJ2-7; 9 bases line up with TRBD1. CDR3 length equals 17 residues. The trim removed 4 bases at V and 6 bases at J, leaving 16 bases unmatched. CDR1 is MNHNS and CDR2 is SASEGT in the germline V gene. The CDR3 DNA reads as TGTGCCAGCAGTGTCGGGGGTACAGGGGGCGCGGTGGGCGAGCAGTACGTC. Amino acids: CASSVGGTGGAVGEQYV.

The chain uses TRBV27 and TRBJ1-2, with TRBD1 matching 7 bases. The V segment lost 6 bases and the J segment 1 base; nucleotides outside the gene matches: 8. The CDR3 is made up of 15 amino acids. CDR1 and CDR2 from the germline V gene are MNHEY and SMNVEV (reference sequence). In DNA, the CDR3 is TGTGCCAGCAGACCCTCGGGACAGATTAACTATGGCTACACCTTC. This gives the protein CASRPSGQINYGYTF.

The rearrangement joins TRBV9 to TRBJ2-5; D may be TRBD1 (6 bases). Trimming left V 4 bases short and J 5 bases short, with 9 bases between. From germline, CDR1 is SGDLS and CDR2 YYNGEE. This CDR3 region has 12 residues. The CDR3 DNA sequence: TGTGCCAGCAGCAAAAGGGGGGAGACCCAGTACTTC. It yields the protein CASSKRGETQYF.

The rearrangement uses TRBV4-1 and TRBJ1-5, with 9 bases matching TRBD1. The CDR3 contains 15 residues. Trimming at V came to 4 bases and at J to 3 bases, leaving 4 bases not matched to a gene. Germline loops: CDR1 MGHRA, CDR2 YSYEKL. This CDR3 is CASSLQQGANQPQHF. CDR3 DNA sequence: TGCGCCAGCAGCCTACAACAGGGGGCCAATCAGCCCCAGCATTTT.

The V gene is TRBV5-1, the J gene TRBJ2-3; TRBD1 is a possible D gene (7 bases). The ends were cut back, 4 bases at V and 2 bases at J, with 17 bases in the middle. The length of the CDR3 is 16 residues. Germline CDR1 and CDR2: SGHRS and YFSETQ. The CDR3 protein is CASSLEGGGHTDTQYF. DNA for the CDR3: TGCGCCAGCAGCCTCGAAGGAGGGGGCCACACAGATACGCAGTATTTT.

This clone occurred once. V usage is TRBV6-5 and J usage is TRBJ2-1, with 7 bases lining up with TRBD1. Germline CDR1 reads MNHEY; CDR2 reads SVGAGI. There are 13 residues in the CDR3. The ends lost 6 bases at V and 4 bases at J; junction bases unmatched: 3. The CDR3 coding sequence is TGTGCCAGCAGCGGGACAGATTACAATGAGCAGTTCTTC. Translating it yields CASSGTDYNEQFF.

This sequence joins TRBV10-2 and TRBJ1-1; TRBD1 matches 7 bases. CDR1 is WSHSY and CDR2 is SAAADI in the germline V gene. This CDR3 has 15 amino acids. V lost 5 bases and J lost 5; bases outside the gene matches: 11. DNA for the CDR3: TGCGCCAGCAGTCTCCAGAAGGGGGCGCGAACTGAAGCTTTCTTT. As protein: CASSLQKGARTEAFF.

The V gene is TRBV2, the J gene TRBJ2-7; TRBD2 aligns across 7 bases. V was clipped by 6 bases and J by 4 bases; unmatched bases: 9. CDR3 length equals 14 residues. CDR1 and CDR2 (germline): SNHLY, FYNNEI. The CDR3 loop reads CASRRETSWYEQYV. In DNA, the CDR3 is TGTGCCAGCAGGAGGGAGACTAGCTGGTACGAGCAGTACGTC.

The rearrangement uses TRBV30 and TRBJ1-6; D perhaps matches TRBD1 (6 bases). This CDR3 is built from 14 residues. Germline V gene lookup returns CDR1 GTSNPN and CDR2 SVGIG (reference sequence). V lost 5 bases and J lost 4, with 12 bases in between. Written as DNA, the CDR3 is TGTGCCTGGGGAAAGGACAGATATAATTCACCCCTCCACTTT. Protein sequence: CAWGKDRYNSPLHF.

The chain links TRBV5-1 to TRBJ2-5; D perhaps matches TRBD1 (5 bases). There are 14 residues in the CDR3. CDR1 is SGHRS, CDR2 YFSETQ, per germline. Trimming removed 0 bases from V and 3 bases from J, with 9 bases in between. The CDR3 region has the DNA TGCGCCAGCAGCTTGGCAGGCAGGGAAGAGACCCAGTACTTC. It yields the protein CASSLAGREETQYF.

V usage is TRBV5-1 and J usage is TRBJ1-3; 11 positions match TRBD1. The germline V gene has CDR1 SGHRS and CDR2 YFSETQ. J gave up 1 base and V 0 bases, and 0 bases lay outside the gene matches. The CDR3 consists of 16 residues. Here the CDR3 reads CASSLGDRGSGNTIYF. The CDR3 DNA is TGCGCCAGCAGCTTGGGGGACAGGGGGTCTGGAAACACCATATATTTT.

The rearrangement uses TRBV5-1 and TRBJ1-1; tentative D call: TRBD1 (5 bases). Germline V gives CDR1 SGHRS, CDR2 YFSETQ. V lost 0 bases and J lost 1, with 10 bases in between. This CDR3 region has 15 residues. For the CDR3, the DNA is TGCGCCAGCAGCTTGGAAGCAGGGTCGAACACTGAAGCTTTCTTT. It is translated as CASSLEAGSNTEAFF.

This clone turned up a few times. CDR3 loop: CAISEAGKDIQYF. The DNA of the CDR3 is TGTGCCATCAGTGAAGCCGGGAAGGACATTCAGTACTTC. V is TRBV10-3 and J is TRBJ2-4; TRBD2 might be the D (5 bases). CDR3 length: 13 residues. V lost 3 bases, J lost 8 bases, and 11 bases lay in between. Germline CDR1 is ENHRY and CDR2 is SYGVKD.

The chain carries TRBV5-8 and TRBJ2-7, with TRBD1 identical over 9 bases. The J segment lost 5 bases and the V segment lost 4 bases, leaving 7 bases of the junction unmatched. The CDR3 sequence is 14 residues long. From germline, CDR1 is SGHTS and CDR2 YDEGEE. The CDR3 DNA reads as TGTGCCAGCAGCAAGCCGGGACAGGGTCACGAGCAGTACGTC. Amino acid sequence: CASSKPGQGHEQYV.

V gene TRBV7-2 combines with J gene TRBJ1-1, with D perhaps TRBD1 (5 bases). This CDR3 comprises 13 residues. Trimming took off 5 bases at V and 4 bases at J, with 11 bases between the two ends. The V gene's germline CDR1 is SGHTA and CDR2 FQGNSA. The CDR3 sequence is CASSVRGGTEAFF. CDR3 nucleotides: TGTGCCAGCAGCGTAAGGGGTGGCACTGAAGCTTTCTTT.

This clone was recorded many times. V gene TRBV10-1 combines with J gene TRBJ2-1; 7 nucleotides line up with TRBD2. Germline V gene data show CDR1 as WNHNN and CDR2 as SYGVQD (reference sequence). CDR3 length: 16 amino acids. V trimming: 1 base; J trimming: 3 bases; junction bases outside the gene matches: 6. Here the CDR3 DNA reads TGCGCCAGCAGTGAGTTGGTTGCTAGCGGCTACAATGAGCAGTTCTTC. Translated, it gives CASSELVASGYNEQFF.